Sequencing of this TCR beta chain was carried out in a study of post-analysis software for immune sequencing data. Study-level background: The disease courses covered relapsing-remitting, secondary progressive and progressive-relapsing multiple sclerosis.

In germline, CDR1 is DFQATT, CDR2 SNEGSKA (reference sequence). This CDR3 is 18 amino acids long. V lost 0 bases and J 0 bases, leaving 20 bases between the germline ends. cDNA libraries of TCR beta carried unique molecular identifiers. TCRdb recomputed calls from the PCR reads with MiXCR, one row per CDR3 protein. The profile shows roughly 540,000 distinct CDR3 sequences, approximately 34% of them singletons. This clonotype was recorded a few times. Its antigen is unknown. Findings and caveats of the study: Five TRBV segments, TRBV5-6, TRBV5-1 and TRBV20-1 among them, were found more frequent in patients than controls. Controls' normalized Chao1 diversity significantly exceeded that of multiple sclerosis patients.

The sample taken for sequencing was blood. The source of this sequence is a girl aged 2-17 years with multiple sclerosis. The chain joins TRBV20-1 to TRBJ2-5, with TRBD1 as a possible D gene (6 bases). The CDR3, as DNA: TGCAGTGCTAGAGATATGGTTCCGGACAGAAGACACCAAGAGACCCAGTACTTC. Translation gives CSARDMVPDRRHQETQYF.